This TCR beta chain was identified during a study of blood T cell repertoires in COVID-19. Study context: Acute and convalescent COVID-19 samples came from the United States, Italy and Spain.

The study drew participants aged roughly 18 to 95 years from under 30 US areas. The study counted Cohort 3 donors as recovered given two negative PCRs, clearance, or symptom resolution. Original processing methods: The authors estimated nucleated cell counts from reference gene primer amplification. The repertoire was sequenced with immunoSEQ multiplex PCR; TCRdb's copy has only in-frame clones and lacks some. V and J calls and clone size are copied from that table; D and trimming were computed from the DNA. The sample lists 150,000 to 200,000 clones, approximately 80% occurring once. CDR1 is SGDLS, CDR2 YYNGEE, per germline. The ends lost 4 bases at V and 4 bases at J; junction bases unmatched: 6. This CDR3 spans 14 amino acids.

The clonotype was recovered from a woman in her sixties who had recovered from COVID-19. The chain has TRBV9 and TRBJ2-3; 7 positions match TRBD2. Sequencing was performed on PBMCs or T cells enriched from blood (not recorded which). The CDR3 DNA follows: TGTGCCAGCAGCACTCGGGGGGTTGCAGATACGCAGTATTTT. This gives the protein CASSTRGVADTQYF.